The following is a T cell receptor beta chain sequence with its context. Its antigen is as yet unknown. The CDR3 totals 13 residues. Germline CDR1 and CDR2: KGHSH and LQKENI. The germline V and J ends were trimmed by 3 bases and 4 bases, with 9 bases remaining between them. This sample was included in a study of Ad26.COV2.S vaccination and SARS-CoV-2 variants. Documented treatment: about 20 received Ad26.COV2.S at low or high dose, single or two shots; about five received placebo; per-sample allocation not given. Repertoires come from day 63 after the first vaccine or placebo injection. This Boston cohort included adults aged 18-55 years. Generated by immunoSEQ multiplex PCR, the TCRdb table keeps only in-frame clones and is missing some. The repertoire holds around 450,000 clones, with about nine tenths as singletons. Study observations and caveats: The analyses of TCR breadth and depth may have understated the size of total T cell responses.

This TCR was recovered from a person between 18 and 65 years old who received the Ad26.COV2.S COVID-19 vaccine or a placebo. The chain recombines TRBV18 with TRBJ1-2; D remains unclear. The starting material was peripheral blood, obtained in a trial of Ad26.COV2.S vaccine versus placebo. CDR3: CASSPDGAYGYTF. The CDR3 nucleotides read TGTGCCAGCTCACCGGACGGTGCCTATGGCTACACCTTC.